A single sample is the source of the 9 T cell receptor beta chains below, sequenced in a study of cytomegalovirus exposure and HLA in healthy donors. The PCR used 60 Vbeta and 13 Jbeta primers. Profiled with immunoSEQ multiplex PCR; TCRdb holds only in-frame clones, not every one. The table has 140,000 to 150,000 clones, around 75% seen once; the top ten hold around 2%. The specimen sequenced was PBMCs. Receptor source: a woman aged 40 to 50 in good health and CMV-seronegative.

This sequence joins TRBV6-5 and TRBJ1-1, with a tentative D call TRBD1 (6 bases). CDR1 is MNHEY, CDR2 SVGAGI, per germline. The CDR3 spans 13 residues. V was pared by 5 bases and J by 5 bases, with 12 bases between. The CDR3 nucleotides are TGTGCCAGCAGTAATATACAGGGAACTGAAGCTTTCTTT. Translation: CASSNIQGTEAFF.

The sample holds one count of this clone. The chain joins TRBV28 to TRBJ2-7; 10 bases fit TRBD1. V lost 5 bases and J lost 3; bases outside the gene matches: 7. Germline V lookup: CDR1 MDHEN, CDR2 SYDVKM. The length of the CDR3 is 15 residues. The CDR3 spells CASSPRTGGFYEQYF. The CDR3 DNA reads TGTGCCAGCAGTCCACGGACAGGGGGTTTCTACGAGCAGTACTTC.

This chain joins TRBV15 and TRBJ2-3; the D is unclear. Germline V lookup: CDR1 LNHNV, CDR2 YYDKDF (reference sequence). The CDR3 sequence is 15 residues long. Trimming removed 0 bases from V and 2 bases from J, with 9 bases in between. The CDR3 DNA is TGTGCCACCAGCAGAGATCCCATCAACACAGATACGCAGTATTTT. Protein product: CATSRDPINTDTQYF.

The rearrangement links TRBV7-9 to TRBJ2-2; 15 bases align to TRBD2. Germline assignment: CDR1 SEHNR and CDR2 FQNEAQ (reference sequence). CDR3 length: 18 amino acids. The V gene end was trimmed by 5 bases and the J gene end by 4 bases; junction bases not matched to a gene: 8. The CDR3 loop reads CASSPPGLAGGVTGELFF. The CDR3 DNA sequence: TGTGCCAGCAGCCCCCCGGGACTAGCGGGGGGTGTCACCGGGGAGCTGTTTTTT. Full variable domain (remainder filled in from reference TRBV7-9 and TRBJ2-2): DTGVSQNPRHKITKRGQNVTFRCDPISEHNRLYWYRQTLGQGPEFLTYFQNEAQLEKSRLLSDRFSAERPKGSFSTLEIQRTEQGDSAMYLCASSPPGLAGGVTGELFFGEGSRLTVL.

The CDR3 DNA is TGTGCCAGCAGCTTGGCCAGGCAGGGGCGCAATTCACCCCTCCACTTT. This sequence encodes CASSLARQGRNSPLHF. The rearrangement joins TRBV5-4 to TRBJ1-6; D may be TRBD1 (6 bases). CDR3 size: 16 residues. Trimming took 0 bases from V and 7 from J, leaving 14 bases between them. Germline V gene data show CDR1 as SGHNT and CDR2 as YYREEE (reference sequence).

The chain uses TRBV11-2 and TRBJ2-2; D possibly corresponds to TRBD1 (5 bases). V lost 0 bases, J lost 1 base, and 9 bases lay in between. Germline values: CDR1 SGHAT, CDR2 FQNNGV. The CDR3 has 16 amino acids. CDR3 DNA sequence: TGTGCCAGCAGCTTAGATAGGGGTCGGAACACCGGGGAGCTGTTTTTT. Translating gives CASSLDRGRNTGELFF.

V is TRBV30 and J is TRBJ1-5; TRBD1 matches at 7 bases. Germline V gives CDR1 GTSNPN, CDR2 SVGIG (reference sequence). V shed 0 bases, J shed 7 bases, and the junction held 12 bases outside the gene matches. The CDR3 runs to 16 residues. The CDR3 region is CAWSVRGQGVQQPQHF. The DNA of the CDR3 is TGTGCCTGGAGTGTACGTGGGCAGGGGGTTCAGCAGCCCCAGCATTTT.

The chain joins TRBV5-5 to TRBJ1-2; D not resolved. The germline CDR1 and CDR2 sequences are SGHKS and YYEKEE (reference sequence). This CDR3 has 17 residues. V gave up 4 bases and J gave up 0 bases, with 19 bases separating them. In DNA form, the CDR3 reads TGTGCCAGCAGCAAAACCGGTGGGGAGAGCCCTAACTATGGCTACACCTTC. Translation: CASSKTGGESPNYGYTF.

This clone was seen a handful of times. V is TRBV2 and J is TRBJ1-5, with 7 bases identical to TRBD1. V was pared by 3 bases and J by 2 bases, with 7 bases of the junction left unmatched. Germline lookup yields CDR1 SNHLY and CDR2 FYNNEI. The CDR3 extends over 16 amino acids. CDR3 protein: CASSDPGRGRNQPQHF. The CDR3 bases are TGTGCCAGCAGTGACCCGGGTAGGGGGCGCAATCAGCCCCAGCATTTT.